This T cell receptor (beta chain) was retrieved from a study of blood T cell repertoires in COVID-19. Study background: Samples of COVID-19 (acute and convalescent) were obtained from the United States, Italy and Spain.

Authors' methods: For nucleated cells, counts were estimated from reference gene primer amplification. Sequencing was performed with immunoSEQ multiplex PCR; in TCRdb, only in-frame clones are kept and a portion is missing. That table supplies the V and J calls and clone size; D and trimming were determined from the DNA. The sample has about 58,000 clones, about 90% seen once; the top ten hold 10% to 15%. Sample: peripheral blood. The clonotype originates from a man between 60 and 75 years old with active COVID-19.

The CDR3 sequence is CASSAGTGGYGYTF. CDR3 nucleotides: TGTGCCAGTAGTGCCGGGACAGGGGGTTATGGCTACACCTTC. V gene TRBV19 combines with J gene TRBJ1-2; 11 bases map to TRBD1. The CDR3 is 14 residues long. Trimming cost V 5 bases and J 5 bases; bases outside gene matches: 4. Germline loops: CDR1 LNHDA, CDR2 SQIVND (reference sequence).